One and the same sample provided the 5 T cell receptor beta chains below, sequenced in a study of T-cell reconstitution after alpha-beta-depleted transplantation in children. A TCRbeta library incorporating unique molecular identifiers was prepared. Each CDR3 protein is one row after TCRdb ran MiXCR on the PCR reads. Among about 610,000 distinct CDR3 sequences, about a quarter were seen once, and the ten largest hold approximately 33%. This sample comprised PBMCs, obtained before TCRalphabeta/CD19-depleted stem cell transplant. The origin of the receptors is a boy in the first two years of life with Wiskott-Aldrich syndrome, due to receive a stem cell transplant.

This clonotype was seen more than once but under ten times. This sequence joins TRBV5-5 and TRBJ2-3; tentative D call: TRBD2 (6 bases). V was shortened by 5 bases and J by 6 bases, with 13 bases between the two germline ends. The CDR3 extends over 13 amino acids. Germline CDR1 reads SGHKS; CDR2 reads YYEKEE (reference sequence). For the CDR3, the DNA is TGTGCCAGCAGTCGCGGAGGGTTTGATACGCAGTATTTT. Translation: CASSRGGFDTQYF.

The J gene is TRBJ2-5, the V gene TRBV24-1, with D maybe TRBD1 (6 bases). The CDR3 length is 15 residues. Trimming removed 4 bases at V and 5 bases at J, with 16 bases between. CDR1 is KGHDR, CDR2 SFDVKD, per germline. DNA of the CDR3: TGTGCCACCAGTGAGGGGCACAACCAGGGGGAGACCCAGTACTTC. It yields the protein CATSEGHNQGETQYF.

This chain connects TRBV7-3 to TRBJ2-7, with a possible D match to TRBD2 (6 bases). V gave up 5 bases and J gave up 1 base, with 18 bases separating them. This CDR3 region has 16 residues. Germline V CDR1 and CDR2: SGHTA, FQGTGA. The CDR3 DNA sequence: TGTGCCAGCAGCAGAACGGGACTCTCGGGGTCCTACGAGCAGTACTTC. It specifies CASSRTGLSGSYEQYF.

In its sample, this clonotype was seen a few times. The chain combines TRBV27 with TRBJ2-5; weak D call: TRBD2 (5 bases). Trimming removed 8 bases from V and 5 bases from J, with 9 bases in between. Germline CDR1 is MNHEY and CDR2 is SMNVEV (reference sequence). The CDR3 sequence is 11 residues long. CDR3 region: CASGSWETQYF. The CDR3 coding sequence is TGTGCCAGCGGGAGTTGGGAGACCCAGTACTTC.

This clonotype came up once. The CDR3 is CASSQRFGLATDTQYF. CDR3 DNA sequence: TGTGCCAGCAGCCAAAGGTTCGGACTAGCAACAGATACGCAGTATTTT. This chain uses TRBV4-2 with TRBJ2-3; 8 bases map to TRBD2. The CDR3 length is 16 residues. Germline CDR1 and CDR2: LGHNA and YNFKEQ. The V and J ends lost 2 bases and 3 bases, in that order; junction bases with no gene match: 7.